This record covers a single TCR beta chain. The germline gene is not matched at one end of the junction; a read error may be the cause. Germline CDR1 and CDR2: MNHEY and SMNVEV (reference sequence). The CDR3 spans 16 residues. The data are from a study of T cell changes during pregnancy in multiple sclerosis. Some clones are missing from TCRdb's copy, which holds only in-frame ones; the method was immunoSEQ multiplex PCR. Among 40,000 to 60,000 clones listed, more than 90% were seen once. The source is a female donor with multiple sclerosis, enrolled in a pregnancy study. Sequenced material: CD4+ T cells from peripheral blood mononuclear cells, taken before pregnancy. The V and J genes are TRBV27 and TRBJ1-3, with TRBD1 matching over 8 bases. The CDR3 DNA is TGTGCCGGCAGTCTCAGGACAGGGCTCTCTGGAAACACCATATATTTT. Translating gives CAGSLRTGLSGNTIYF.